The rows below give T cell receptor beta chains drawn from one sample of a study of T cells in Graves' hyperthyroidism and ophthalmopathy. TCRdb independently ran MiXCR on the multiplex PCR reads; one entry per CDR3 protein. In the table there are roughly 520,000 distinct CDR3 sequences, approximately 25% of which are singletons. The sequenced sample consisted of blood. These receptors originate from a woman aged 25 to 39 with Graves' ophthalmopathy. Each CDR3 is given with its conserved first and last residue. Each record gives: D gene, clone size, J gene, CDR3 length, V gene, CDR3 DNA, CDR3 protein. The D gene is left open where the match is weak. For some rows the clone size is stated as once, few or many, or as a class when expanded; others skip it.

>.|many|TRBJ2-5|15|TRBV20-1
TGCAGTGCTAGTCCCCGCTCGGGGGTGGGAGAGACCCAGTACTTC
CSASPRSGVGETQYF
>.|many|TRBJ2-7|14|TRBV19
TGTGCCAGTAGTATATGGGGAGGCACCTACGAGCAGTACTTC
CASSIWGGTYEQYF
>.|many|TRBJ1-6|13|TRBV18
TGTGCCAGCTCACAAGGGGATAATTCACCCCTCCACTTT
CASSQGDNSPLHF
>.|many|TRBJ1-1|13|TRBV20-1
TGCAGTGCCAAAAGGGGCGCGAACACTGAAGCTTTCTTT
CSAKRGANTEAFF
>TRBD2|many|TRBJ2-7|15|TRBV12-3/TRBV12-4
TGTGCCAGCAGGGTTCAGGGCGCGGGGGAGTACGAGCAGTACTTC
CASRVQGAGEYEQYF
>TRBD1|many|TRBJ2-7|13|TRBV19
TGTGCCAGTAGTACGGGACAGTCCTACGAGCAGTACTTC
CASSTGQSYEQYF
>.|many|TRBJ1-5|17|TRBV7-8
TGTGCCAGCAGCCCCTCAACAGGATTATATAGCAATCAGCCCCAGCATTTT
CASSPSTGLYSNQPQHF
>.|many|TRBJ1-2|15|TRBV6-1
TGTGCCAGCAGTGAAATGGGGGCCTATAACTATGGCTACACCTTC
CASSEMGAYNYGYTF
>.|.|TRBJ2-7|14|TRBV6-1
TGTGCCTGCAGTGAAGTGTTTAGTGGCGTGGAGCAGTACTTC
CACSEVFSGVEQYF
>TRBD1|once|TRBJ1-2|16|TRBV11-2
TGTGCCAGCAGCAGAGCCGGGACAGGGGGCAACTATGGCTACACCTTC
CASSRAGTGGNYGYTF
>TRBD1|many|TRBJ1-2|14|TRBV24-1
TGTGCCACCAGTGATCCGGGACAGGGGAGTGGCTACACCTTC
CATSDPGQGSGYTF
>.|.|TRBJ1-1|19|TRBV2
TGTGCCAGCAGTGAAGCTGGTGTGGTGGGGTCGCGTATGAACACTGAAGCTTTCTTT
CASSEAGVVGSRMNTEAFF
>TRBD2|.|TRBJ2-5|17|TRBV12-3/TRBV12-4
TGTGCCAGCAGTTTCCGAGGACTAGCGGGCAGACAAGAGACCCAGTACTTC
CASSFRGLAGRQETQYF
>TRBD1|many|TRBJ1-2|17|TRBV2
TGTGCCAGCAGTATCCGGGACAGGGTCCAGAAGGGCTATGGCTACACCTTC
CASSIRDRVQKGYGYTF
>.|many|TRBJ2-7|14|TRBV11-2
TGTGCCAGCAGCTACCCGGACGGCCTCTACGAGCAGTACTTC
CASSYPDGLYEQYF
>.|.|TRBJ1-5|17|TRBV12-3/TRBV12-4
TGTGCCAGCACCAAACAAACTGACAGGAATAGCAATCAGCCCCAGCATTTT
CASTKQTDRNSNQPQHF
>TRBD1|few|TRBJ2-5|16|TRBV19
TGTGCCAGTAGTCAAACTCCCGGGACAGGGAAGGAGACCCAGTACTTC
CASSQTPGTGKETQYF
>.|many|TRBJ1-2|14|TRBV2
TGTGCCAGCAGCGTCACGACAGGTTCGTGGGGCTACACCTTC
CASSVTTGSWGYTF
>TRBD1|many|TRBJ2-7|16|TRBV6-5
TGTGCCAGCAGTTGGACCGGACAGGGCATTCCCTACGAGCAGTACTTC
CASSWTGQGIPYEQYF
>.|many|TRBJ1-1|13|TRBV6-2/TRBV6-3
TGTGCCAGCAGTTACTCATGGGGCACTGAAGCTTTCTTT
CASSYSWGTEAFF
>TRBD1|once|TRBJ1-6|16|TRBV11-2
TGTGCCAGCAGCCCGGGACAGATCAGTTATAATTCACCCCTCCACTTT
CASSPGQISYNSPLHF
>TRBD1|few|TRBJ2-5|17|TRBV4-2
TGTGCCAGCAGCCAAGGAGAACAAGACAGGGGGCTTGAGACCCAGTACTTC
CASSQGEQDRGLETQYF
>.|few|TRBJ2-3|14|TRBV20-1
TGCAGTGCTGTTAGGGGTGTTGGCACAGATACGCAGTATTTT
CSAVRGVGTDTQYF
>TRBD2|many|TRBJ2-2|19|TRBV7-2
TGTGCCAGCAGCCCCGGGACTAGCGGCTCTATAAGTCGCACCGGGGAGCTGTTTTTT
CASSPGTSGSISRTGELFF
>TRBD1|many|TRBJ1-2|12|TRBV20-1
TGCAGTGCTATGACAGGGATGTATGGCTACACCTTC
CSAMTGMYGYTF
>TRBD1|many|TRBJ1-2|14|TRBV27
TGTGCCAGCAGTTTCCAGGACAGGGGCTATGGCTACACCTTC
CASSFQDRGYGYTF
>.|many|TRBJ2-5|15|TRBV7-9
TGTGCCAGCAGCTTAGCGCACGCGGGGTCGGAGACCCAGTACTTC
CASSLAHAGSETQYF
>TRBD1|.|TRBJ1-2|16|TRBV4-2
TGTGCCAGCAGCCAAGATACAGGGGGTCCCAACTATGGCTACACCTTC
CASSQDTGGPNYGYTF
>TRBD2|many|TRBJ2-7|16|TRBV3-1
TGTGCCAGCGCCAGGGTGGCGGGGGGCCGATCCTACGAGCAGTACTTC
CASARVAGGRSYEQYF
>.|many|TRBJ2-2|15|TRBV6-1
TGTGCCAGCAGTAGACTTCACCCGGGCACCGGGGAGCTGTTTTTT
CASSRLHPGTGELFF
>.|many|TRBJ1-1|13|TRBV19
TGTGCCAGTAGTATAGCTGGGAACAGTGAAGCTTTCTTT
CASSIAGNSEAFF
>.|many|TRBJ1-5|12|TRBV12-3/TRBV12-4
TGTGCCAGCAGTTCAGGGGATCAGCCCCAGCATTTT
CASSSGDQPQHF
>TRBD1|.|TRBJ1-2|15|TRBV11-2
TGTGCCAGCAGCAACCTACAGGGGGCGAGCTATGGCTACACCTTC
CASSNLQGASYGYTF
>.|many|TRBJ2-7|12|TRBV5-1
TGCGCCAGCAGCACCAACAGACTCGAGCAGTACTTC
CASSTNRLEQYF
>TRBD2|many|TRBJ2-5|16|TRBV12-3/TRBV12-4
TGTGCCAGCAGCCACGAGACTAGCGGGGGGGAAGAGACCCAGTACTTC
CASSHETSGGEETQYF
>.|many|TRBJ2-3|13|TRBV6-1
TGTGCCACCGGGCCAGCTCCCACAGATACGCAGTATTTT
CATGPAPTDTQYF
>.|.|TRBJ2-2|14|TRBV6-1
TGTGCCAGCAGCCACGACCCAATCGCCGGGGAGCTGTTTTTT
CASSHDPIAGELFF
>.|many|TRBJ2-7|14|TRBV20-1
TGCAGTGCTGCCCTCGTCCGGAGCTCCTACGAGCAGTACTTC
CSAALVRSSYEQYF
>.|many|TRBJ2-7|14|TRBV12-3/TRBV12-4
TGTGCCAGCACCCCCCGGGGGACAGTCCACGAGCAGTACTTC
CASTPRGTVHEQYF
>.|many|TRBJ1-1|17|TRBV4-1
TGCGCCAGCAGCCAACCCCCGTACACGGTTATGAACACTGAAGCTTTCTTT
CASSQPPYTVMNTEAFF
>.|.|TRBJ1-3|16|TRBV6-2/TRBV6-3
TGTGCCAGCAGTTTTGACCGCCTGAACTCTGGAAACACCATATATTTT
CASSFDRLNSGNTIYF
>.|few|TRBJ2-5|14|TRBV18
TGTGCCAGCTCACCACCGGCGCGGGGAGAGACCCAGTACTTC
CASSPPARGETQYF
>.|many|TRBJ2-4|14|TRBV6-5
TGTGCCAGCAGCGCCGGGGTATCCAAAAACATTCAGTACTTC
CASSAGVSKNIQYF
>.|many|TRBJ2-5|11|TRBV20-1
TGCAGTGTGGACAGTAAAGAGACCCAGTACTTC
CSVDSKETQYF
>TRBD1|many|TRBJ1-1|16|TRBV12-3/TRBV12-4
TGTGCCAGCAGTGCACCTACGGACAGGGGGTACACTGAAGCTTTCTTT
CASSAPTDRGYTEAFF
>.|many|TRBJ1-1|15|TRBV5-1
TGCGCCAGCAGCTCACAAGTGGAGAAGAACACTGAAGCTTTCTTT
CASSSQVEKNTEAFF
>.|many|TRBJ1-1|14|TRBV6-5
TGTGCCAGCAGTTACTCGATACCCAACGGTGAAGCTTCCTTT
CASSYSIPNGEASF
>TRBD1|many|TRBJ1-1|15|TRBV11-1
TGTGCCAGCAGCTTGAAACAGGGGGCAGAGACTGAAGCTTTCTTT
CASSLKQGAETEAFF
>TRBD1|many|TRBJ1-2|17|TRBV4-1
TGCGCCAGCAGCCAAGCAGGACAGGGGGCGCGGGGCTATGGCTACACCTTC
CASSQAGQGARGYGYTF
>TRBD1|many|TRBJ2-5|15|TRBV2
TGTGCCAGCAGTGGGGACAGGGTGTACCAAGAGACCCAGTACTTC
CASSGDRVYQETQYF
>.|.|TRBJ2-7|15|TRBV28
TGTGCCAGCGCCCCCCAGGGTTGGGACGGATACGAGCAGTACTTC
CASAPQGWDGYEQYF
>.|many|TRBJ1-1|14|TRBV12-3/TRBV12-4
TGTGCCAGCAGTAGCCGCGGAGGATTGACTGAAGCTTTCTTT
CASSSRGGLTEAFF
>TRBD2|many|TRBJ2-5|15|TRBV5-5
TGTGCCAGCAGCCCCGGAGTAGCGGGGGCCGAGACCCAGTACTTC
CASSPGVAGAETQYF
>.|many|TRBJ2-7|13|TRBV19
TGTGCCAGTAGTTTCCACGCAGACTACGAGCAGTACTTC
CASSFHADYEQYF
>.|few|TRBJ2-7|12|TRBV6-1
TGTGCCAGCACTGAGACCGCGTCTGAGCAGTACTTC
CASTETASEQYF